This passage covers 18 T cell receptor beta chains from one sample sequenced in a study of shared clonotypes between healthy human individuals (dated by TCRdb to the early 2020s). Library construction relied on the immunoSEQ multiplex PCR assay. TCRdb re-hosts the immuneACCESS table, in-frame sequences only. Its copies lack some clones; in the studies checked, an unresolved V gene accounts for under half of them, and the cause for the rest is not known. The sample data list roughly 640,000 clones, and around 74% of these were observed just once. More than 1.5% of the sample is held by the ten biggest clonotypes. Source material: memory CD4+ T cells sorted from blood. Sample cell subset or site, as interpreted from the label and publication: CD45RA-negative fraction. All receptors come from a woman aged 25 to 39 in good health.

CDR3: CASSTSPQGTGSYNEQFF. CDR3 in DNA: TGTGCCAGCAGCACTAGCCCACAGGGTACGGGCTCCTACAATGAGCAGTTCTTC. This chain joins TRBV11-2 and TRBJ2-1, with D perhaps being TRBD1 or TRBD2 (6 bases each). Germline values: CDR1 SGHAT, CDR2 FQNNGV. Trimming pared 5 bases from V and 0 bases from J, leaving 20 bases between. There are 18 residues in the CDR3.

V gene TRBV29-1 combines with J gene TRBJ1-2, with 9 bases lining up with TRBD1. The CDR3 totals 13 residues. The V gene's germline CDR1 is SQVTM and CDR2 ANQGSEA. After removal of 5 bases from V and 4 bases from J, the junction contained 5 bases not matched to a gene. The CDR3 region has the DNA TGCAGCGTTAGGGACAGGGAGGTCTATGGCTACACCTTC. Amino acid sequence: CSVRDREVYGYTF.

This clone was counted between two and nine times. The chain has TRBV4-1 and TRBJ1-2, with TRBD1 as a possible D gene (5 bases). CDR1 is MGHRA and CDR2 is YSYEKL in the germline V gene. V gave up 0 bases and J gave up 5 bases, with 13 bases separating them. The CDR3 contains 15 residues. The DNA of the CDR3 is TGCGCCAGCAGCCAAGATGGCGCGCAGGGTTATGGCTACACCTTC. Translating it yields CASSQDGAQGYGYTF.

The chain uses TRBV18 and TRBJ2-2; weak D call: TRBD1 (5 bases). Trimming took 3 bases from V and 6 from J, leaving 20 bases between them. This CDR3 contains 17 residues. Germline V gene data show CDR1 as KGHSH and CDR2 as LQKENI. Here the CDR3 reads CASSPRLTEDGAGELFF. CDR3 coding DNA: TGTGCCAGCTCACCTAGATTGACAGAGGACGGTGCCGGGGAGCTGTTTTTT. The whole variable domain, remainder taken from reference TRBV18 and TRBJ2-2, is NAGVMQNPRHLVRRRGQEARLRCSPMKGHSHVYWYRQLPEEGLKFMVYLQKENIIDESGMPKERFSAEFPKEGPSILRIQQVVRGDSAAYFCASSPRLTEDGAGELFFGEGSRLTVL.

On this clone itself: Sequence at one end of the junction differs from germline and may be a read error. This rearrangement joins TRBV30 to TRBJ2-2; 10 bases are shared with TRBD2. Germline V CDR1 and CDR2: GTSNPN, SVGIG (reference sequence). This CDR3 is 15 amino acids long. CDR3 region: CAGRRLAGVIGELFF. As DNA, the CDR3 is TGTGCCGGGAGGCGGCTAGCGGGAGTAATCGGGGAGCTGTTTTTT.

The DNA for the CDR3 is TGTGCCAGCAGCGCTTTTACCAACCACGCCGCGACGGGGTACGAGCAGTACTTC. It yields the protein CASSAFTNHAATGYEQYF. The rearrangement uses TRBV7-2 and TRBJ2-7; weak D call: TRBD2 (5 bases). Germline V gene data show CDR1 as SGHTA and CDR2 as FQGNSA. V was pared by 5 bases and J by 4 bases, with 27 bases between. The CDR3 is made up of 18 amino acids.

The chain is built from TRBV28 and TRBJ2-1; 11 bases are shared with TRBD2. Losses at the gene ends were 6 bases for V and 0 bases for J; bases not matched to a gene: 22. Germline V gene data show CDR1 as MDHEN and CDR2 as SYDVKM. The CDR3 is made up of 22 amino acids. The CDR3: CASSLGSRLAGTKFVSYNEQFF. The CDR3 nucleotides are TGTGCCAGCAGCCTCGGGTCTAGACTAGCGGGAACCAAGTTTGTCTCCTACAATGAGCAGTTCTTC. Using reference TRBV28 and TRBJ2-1 for the parts outside the CDR3, the full variable domain is DVKVTQSSRYLVKRTGEKVFLECVQDMDHENMFWYRQDPGLGLRLIYFSYDVKMKEKGDIPEGYSVSREKKERFSLILESASTNQTSMYLCASSLGSRLAGTKFVSYNEQFFGPGTRLTVL.

V and J are TRBV10-3 and TRBJ2-7; no reliable D call. Germline CDR1 reads ENHRY; CDR2 reads SYGVKD. The CDR3 spans 14 residues. Trimming pared 5 bases from V and 1 base from J, leaving 12 bases between. CDR3 nucleotides: TGTGCCATCAGTACGGGCAGGCTTTCCTACGAGCAGTACTTC. Translated, it gives CAISTGRLSYEQYF.

The rearrangement links TRBV19 to TRBJ2-2; D remains unclear. The CDR3 has 13 amino acids. Germline-derived CDR1 and CDR2 are LNHDA and SQIVND (reference sequence). V was clipped by 4 bases and J by 6 bases, with 9 bases between them. CDR3: CASSTGWSGELFF. The CDR3 DNA sequence: TGTGCCAGTAGTACTGGGTGGTCCGGGGAGCTGTTTTTT.

This clone was observed a handful of times. The J gene is TRBJ2-3, the V gene TRBV5-1; D perhaps matches TRBD2 (6 bases). CDR1 and CDR2 (germline): SGHRS, YFSETQ. The CDR3 is 14 residues long. With 4 bases removed from V and 3 bases from J, the gap between germline ends came to 12 bases. The CDR3: CASSPRLVTDTQYF. Here the CDR3 DNA reads TGCGCCAGCAGCCCCAGACTAGTGACAGATACGCAGTATTTT.

V is TRBV18 and J is TRBJ2-5, with a weak D call TRBD2 (5 bases). Germline CDR1 KGHSH, CDR2 LQKENI. V dropped 6 bases and J dropped 5 bases, with 22 bases sitting between them. The CDR3 length is 16 residues. CDR3 region: CASSKEAGMGPETQYF. The CDR3 DNA reads TGTGCCAGCTCCAAGGAGGCGGGTATGGGTCCGGAGACCCAGTACTTC. Variable domain in full (rest from reference TRBV18 and TRBJ2-5): NAGVMQNPRHLVRRRGQEARLRCSPMKGHSHVYWYRQLPEEGLKFMVYLQKENIIDESGMPKERFSAEFPKEGPSILRIQQVVRGDSAAYFCASSKEAGMGPETQYFGPGTRLLVL.

The rearrangement links TRBV2 to TRBJ1-2; 7 nucleotides line up with TRBD1. The V gene's germline CDR1 is SNHLY and CDR2 FYNNEI. The CDR3 extends over 14 amino acids. The J segment lost 4 bases and the V segment lost 5 bases, leaving 7 bases of the junction unmatched. This chain's CDR3 is CASSRGQRSYGYTF. As DNA, the CDR3 is TGTGCCAGCAGTCGGGGACAGCGGAGCTATGGCTACACCTTC.

This clone was counted a few times. The chain employs TRBV4-1 and TRBJ2-7; D is ambiguous. Trimming removed 4 bases from V and 0 bases from J, with 10 bases in between. This CDR3 is 14 amino acids long. Germline loops: CDR1 MGHRA, CDR2 YSYEKL. The CDR3 DNA is TGCGCCAGCAGCCCGACCGGCAGCTCCTACGAGCAGTACTTC. It encodes CASSPTGSSYEQYF.

CDR3 sequence: CASSPFPGQGTGEQFF. CDR3 DNA sequence: TGTGCCAGCAGCCCCTTCCCTGGACAGGGCACAGGTGAGCAGTTCTTC. V gene TRBV7-9 combines with J gene TRBJ2-1, with 8 bases matching TRBD1. CDR1 is SEHNR and CDR2 is FQNEAQ in the germline V gene (reference sequence). After removal of 5 bases from V and 9 bases from J, the junction contained 15 bases not matched to a gene. The CDR3 loop spans 16 amino acids.

The chain carries TRBV6-1 and TRBJ2-1, with 11 bases aligning to TRBD2. Per germline, CDR1 MNHNS and CDR2 SASEGT. The CDR3 is made up of 16 amino acids. V gave up 0 bases and J gave up 6 bases; unmatched junction bases: 4. The CDR3, as DNA: TGTGCCAGCAGTGAAGCTGGGACTAGCGGACTCAATGAGCAGTTCTTC. Encoded protein: CASSEAGTSGLNEQFF.

The chain carries TRBV7-9 and TRBJ2-2, with TRBD1 identical over 8 bases. The CDR3 spans 15 residues. With 2 bases clipped from V and 9 bases from J, the junction kept 8 bases outside the gene matches. The germline V gene has CDR1 SEHNR and CDR2 FQNEAQ (reference sequence). CDR3 bases: TGTGCCAGCAGCTTATCGACAGGGGAGGACCGGGAGCTGTTTTTT. Translating gives CASSLSTGEDRELFF.

About this clone: This same CDR3 is encoded by further DNA sequences in the sample. The rearrangement uses TRBV5-1 and TRBJ2-5; 14 bases map to TRBD2. This CDR3 is 16 amino acids long. Looked up from germline, CDR1 is SGHRS and CDR2 is YFSETQ. V shed 3 bases, J shed 2 bases, and the junction held 3 bases outside the gene matches. This chain's CDR3 is CASSSGLAGEQETQYF. DNA for the CDR3: TGCGCCAGCAGCTCGGGACTAGCGGGGGAGCAAGAGACCCAGTACTTC.

In the case of this clone: This sample also contains other DNA sequences that code for the same CDR3. The chain carries TRBV9 and TRBJ1-1; D gene ambiguous. The CDR3 covers 13 residues. In germline, CDR1 is SGDLS, CDR2 YYNGEE. V was clipped by 2 bases and J by 0 bases, with 5 bases between them. CDR3 region: CASSVNMNTEAFF. The CDR3, as DNA: TGTGCCAGCAGCGTCAACATGAACACTGAAGCTTTCTTT.